The source of this T cell receptor beta chain is a study of cytomegalovirus exposure and HLA in healthy donors (dated by TCRdb to about 2017). In the study overall: According to a later analysis, one platform produced both the 120 validation repertoires and the 720 or so repertoires of the first cohort. The study aimed to test whether signatures of past pathogen exposure could be identified by cataloging public T cell receptors. In addition to the first cohort of 666 subjects, a separate validation cohort of 120 different subjects was used. To predict cytomegalovirus infection status, the study brought together high-throughput TCR immunosequencing, statistical association of individual TCRs with disease status, and machine learning. Results and caveats for the whole study, not just this receptor: A later analysis found that TCRs clustered in the first cohort also tended to co-occur in the 110 or so validation repertoires, with approximately 93% of cluster scores above 0. The study gave a list of more than 150 TCR beta chains associated with cytomegalovirus. A few of the identified cytomegalovirus-associated TCR beta chains were confirmed in vitro to be specific for cytomegalovirus antigens. In both the original and validation cohorts, the classifier was reported to diagnose cytomegalovirus status with high specificity and sensitivity. A later analysis lacked HLA typing for the validation cohort, so it scored co-occurrence in that cohort across all 120 or so repertoires. It was suggested by the authors that the approach could potentially be generalized to other disease states and immunological phenotypes. While some public TCRs were present in many individuals, most TCR sequences turned up only very rarely across donors.

The donors belonged to the validation cohort of over a hundred subjects, which was separate from the 666-subject first cohort. Taken from the germline V gene (reference sequence), the CDR1 and CDR2 loops are MNHEY and SMNVEV. V gives up 3 bases and J gives up 3 bases, and the segment between their germline ends measures 11 bases. The CDR3 spans 14 residues, from the cysteine through the phenylalanine. Only CDR3 DNA remains: 42 bases, in frame from the first base. With regard to this clone: Which antigen it targets is not known. Base qualities are missing; no much larger clone stands one base away.

The library was built by means of the immunoSEQ multiplex PCR assay. In the source study's methods: A statistical classification framework was built to diagnose cytomegalovirus status from the catalog of TCR beta chain sequences. Drawn from immuneACCESS, this table holds only the in-frame rearrangements with V and J called that TCRdb kept. Clones are partly lost; checked studies trace under half to an unresolved V gene and leave the rest unexplained. V, J and clone size derive from that table, while D and trimming were established from the DNA sequence. In this sample the table shows about 110,000 clones, about 94% of which occur a single time. Clones ranked in the top ten supply roughly 0.67% of the sample.

The sequenced sample consisted of PBMCs. The chain employs TRBV27 and TRBJ2-5; the D gene is perhaps TRBD1, on 6 matching bases. This sequence originates from a woman aged 18-30 years in good health and CMV-seronegative. Read as DNA, the sequence is TGTGCCAGCAGTTTGCTTGCAGGGGAAGAGACCCAGTACTTC. The translation is CASSLLAGEETQYF.